The T cell receptor (beta chain) under discussion was sequenced for a study of cytomegalovirus exposure and HLA in healthy donors. This CDR3 spans 16 amino acids. V dropped 0 bases and J dropped 5; count of bases not matched to a gene: 9. Germline-derived CDR1 and CDR2 are MGHRA and YSYEKL. It was with 60 Vbeta and 13 Jbeta primers that the PCR ran. The method was immunoSEQ multiplex PCR; TCRdb's version includes in-frame clones alone and lacks a portion of them. This repertoire shows 120,000 or so clones, around two thirds found once; its top ten account for about 8.9%. The V and J genes are TRBV4-1 and TRBJ2-5; 7 bases align to TRBD2. Sequences were obtained from PBMCs. The origin of this receptor is a woman aged 40 to 50 in good health and CMV-seropositive. The CDR3, as DNA: TGCGCCAGCAGCCAAGAGGGCGGGAGAGGCGGGGAGACCCAGTACTTC. It yields the protein CASSQEGGRGGETQYF.